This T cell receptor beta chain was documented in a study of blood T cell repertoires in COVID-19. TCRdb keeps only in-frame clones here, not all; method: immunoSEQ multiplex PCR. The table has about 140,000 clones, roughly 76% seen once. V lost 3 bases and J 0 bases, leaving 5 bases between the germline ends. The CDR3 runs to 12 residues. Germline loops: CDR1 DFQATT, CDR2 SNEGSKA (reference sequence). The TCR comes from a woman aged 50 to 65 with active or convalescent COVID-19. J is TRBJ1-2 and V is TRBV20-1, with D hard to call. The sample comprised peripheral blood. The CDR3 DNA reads TGCAGTGCTAGTACATCTAACTATGGCTACACCTTC. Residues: CSASTSNYGYTF.